This T cell receptor (beta chain) was captured by sequencing in a study of cytomegalovirus exposure and HLA in healthy donors. CDR3 size: 14 residues. Looked up from germline, CDR1 is PRHDT and CDR2 is FYEKMQ (reference sequence). V was shortened by 5 bases and J by 2 bases, with 11 bases between the two germline ends. Both 60 Vbeta primers and 13 Jbeta primers went into the PCR. Sequenced by immunoSEQ multiplex PCR; TCRdb stores in-frame clones only, minus some. In the table there are about 160,000 clones, around 75% of which are singletons. The chain couples TRBV13 to TRBJ2-3; D is possibly TRBD2 (6 bases). This sequence was found in a female donor in good health and CMV-seronegative. Input material: PBMCs. CDR3 sequence: CASSRTGATDTQYF. CDR3 DNA sequence: TGTGCCAGCAGCCGCACGGGAGCCACAGATACGCAGTATTTT.